This T cell receptor beta chain appears in the sequencing data of a study of shared clonotypes between healthy human individuals. Whole-study results and caveats: Blood was the only sampled material, and tissue repertoires likely differ.

Concerning this clone itself: Its cognate antigen is unknown.

Each unsorted PBMC replicate got 300 ng genomic DNA, around 30,000 genomes. What was sequenced on ten immunoSEQ deep assay plates was unsorted PBMC DNA. Assay used: immunoSEQ multiplex PCR; TCRdb lists only in-frame clones, some missing. The sample carries around 430,000 clones, roughly three quarters recorded once. V was shortened by 3 bases and J by 5 bases, with 19 bases between the two germline ends. The germline gives CDR1 LNHDA, CDR2 SQIVND (reference sequence). The CDR3 covers 16 residues. The source is a woman aged 40 to 50 in good health. Some clones in this sample may be carry-over from other donors' samples. The J gene is TRBJ2-5, the V gene TRBV19, with D possibly called TRBD1 or TRBD2 (6 bases each). Sequencing was carried out using PBMCs. This chain's CDR3 is CASSMTGAKAQETQYF. In DNA form, the CDR3 reads TGTGCCAGTAGTATGACGGGGGCTAAGGCTCAGGAGACCCAGTACTTC. Full variable domain (outside the CDR3, taken from reference TRBV19 and TRBJ2-5): DGGITQSPKYLFRKEGQNVTLSCEQNLNHDAMYWYRQDPGQGLRLIYYSQIVNDFQKGDIAEGYSVSREKKESFPLTVTSAQKNPTAFYLCASSMTGAKAQETQYFGPGTRLLVL.